The rows below give T cell receptor beta chains drawn from one sample of a study of tumor-infiltrating lymphocytes in primary liver carcinoma. TCRdb independently ran MiXCR on the multiplex PCR reads; one entry per CDR3 protein. The table shows fewer than 400,000 distinct CDR3 sequences, with 65% occurring only once. Source material: peripheral blood. The receptor set was obtained from a man aged 35 to 55 with primary liver carcinoma and hepatitis B virus infection. CDR3s include the opening cysteine and the closing phenylalanine or tryptophan. D genes are given only for firm matches. The size field is filled for only some rows; it gives once, few, many or a size class.

abundance	v_gene	j_gene	d_gene	CDR3aa	CDR3nt
.	TRBV11-2	TRBJ2-1	.	CASSSMKVGHYNEQFF	TGTGCCAGCAGCTCAATGAAAGTAGGGCACTACAATGAGCAGTTCTTC
.	TRBV5-6	TRBJ1-5	.	CASSLPGLDQLQHF	TGTGCCAGCAGCTTGCCAGGGTTGGATCAGCTCCAGCATTTT
.	TRBV30	TRBJ1-2	.	CAWTPDSYSYGYTF	TGTGCCTGGACTCCAGACTCTTATTCCTATGGCTACACCTTC
.	TRBV12-3/TRBV12-4	TRBJ2-5	TRBD2	CVGGLAGGQETQYF	TGTGTCGGCGGATTAGCGGGAGGACAAGAGACCCAGTACTTC
.	TRBV11-2	TRBJ2-7	.	CASSPLGRAYEQYF	TGTGCCAGCAGCCCCCTCGGACGCGCGTACGAGCAGTACTTC
.	TRBV5-1	TRBJ2-1	TRBD1	CVSSSSGTDAEQFF	TGCGTCAGCAGCTCGTCCGGGACAGACGCCGAGCAGTTCTTC
.	TRBV12-3/TRBV12-4	TRBJ1-4	.	CASCLRQEGEKLFF	TGTGCCAGCTGCTTACGACAGGAAGGCGAAAAACTGTTTTTT
.	TRBV24-1	TRBJ2-1	.	CATSDGSRLPYNEQFF	TGTGCCACCAGTGATGGGTCGAGGCTACCCTACAATGAGCAGTTCTTC
few	TRBV5-1	TRBJ2-5	TRBD1	CASSYSGTGEETQYF	TGCGCCAGCAGCTATTCCGGGACAGGGGAGGAGACCCAGTACTTC
.	TRBV4-3	TRBJ2-3	.	CAGSQEDSGSTDTQYF	TGCGCCGGCAGCCAGGAGGACAGTGGGAGCACAGATACGCAGTATTTT
.	TRBV6-2/TRBV6-3	TRBJ2-7	TRBD2	CAGSYSRASGSTVDEQYF	TGTGCCGGCAGTTACTCGAGGGCTAGCGGGAGCACGGTCGACGAGCAGTACTTC
many	TRBV11-3	TRBJ2-7	TRBD1	CASSSDRGSEQYF	TGTGCCAGCAGCTCAGACAGGGGTAGCGAGCAGTACTTC
.	TRBV29-1	TRBJ2-5	.	CSVAGAETQYF	TGCAGCGTTGCTGGGGCGGAGACCCAGTACTTC
.	TRBV11-2	TRBJ2-1	.	CASSLSAGMSYNEQFF	TGTGCCAGCAGCTTATCGGCGGGCATGTCCTACAATGAGCAGTTCTTC